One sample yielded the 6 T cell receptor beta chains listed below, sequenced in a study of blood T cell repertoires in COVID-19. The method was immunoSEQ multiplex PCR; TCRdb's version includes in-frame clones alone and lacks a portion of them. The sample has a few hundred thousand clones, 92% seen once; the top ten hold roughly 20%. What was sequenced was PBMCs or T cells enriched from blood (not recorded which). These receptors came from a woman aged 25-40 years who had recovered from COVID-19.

In DNA, the CDR3 is TGCAGCGTAGGGGACAGCGGGCAGCCCCAGCATTTT. Its translation: CSVGDSGQPQHF. This sequence joins TRBV29-1 and TRBJ1-5; 7 nucleotides agree with TRBD1. The trim removed 6 bases at V and 7 bases at J, leaving 6 bases unmatched. Germline V lookup: CDR1 SQVTM, CDR2 ANQGSEA. This CDR3 is 12 amino acids long.

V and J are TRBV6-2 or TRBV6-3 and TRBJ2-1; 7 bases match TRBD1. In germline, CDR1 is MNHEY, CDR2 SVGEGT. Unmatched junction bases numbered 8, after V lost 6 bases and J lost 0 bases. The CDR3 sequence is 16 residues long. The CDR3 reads CASSPWGQNSYNEQFF. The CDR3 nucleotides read TGTGCCAGCAGCCCCTGGGGACAGAACTCCTACAATGAGCAGTTCTTC.

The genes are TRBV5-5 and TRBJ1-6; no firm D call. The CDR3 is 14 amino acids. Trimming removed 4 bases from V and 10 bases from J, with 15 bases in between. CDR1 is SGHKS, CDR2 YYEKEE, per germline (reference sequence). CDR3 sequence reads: CASSRVSGGSPLHF. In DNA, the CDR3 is TGTGCCAGCAGCAGGGTCTCTGGAGGGTCACCCCTCCACTTT.

The CDR3: CAFDRGPGEKLFF. The CDR3 DNA reads TGTGCCTTCGACAGGGGGCCCGGTGAAAAACTGTTTTTT. This chain uses TRBV30 with TRBJ1-4; 10 nucleotides line up with TRBD1. The germline gives CDR1 GTSNPN, CDR2 SVGIG (reference sequence). The V gene end was trimmed by 7 bases and the J gene end by 7 bases; junction bases not matched to a gene: 6. This CDR3 comprises 13 residues.

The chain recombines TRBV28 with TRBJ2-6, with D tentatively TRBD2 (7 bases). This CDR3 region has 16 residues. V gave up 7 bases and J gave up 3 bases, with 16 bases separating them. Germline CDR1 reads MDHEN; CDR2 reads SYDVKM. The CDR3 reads CASTRRGAVGANVLTF. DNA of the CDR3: TGTGCCAGCACCCGACGGGGGGCGGTTGGGGCCAACGTCCTGACTTTC.

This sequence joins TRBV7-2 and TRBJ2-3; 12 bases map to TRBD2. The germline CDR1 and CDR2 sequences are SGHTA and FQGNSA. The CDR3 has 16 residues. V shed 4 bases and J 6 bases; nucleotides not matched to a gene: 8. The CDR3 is CASSSGTSGLLDTQYF. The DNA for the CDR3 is TGTGCCAGCAGCTCCGGGACTAGCGGGCTCCTCGATACGCAGTATTTT.